This T cell receptor (beta chain) is from a study of post-analysis software for immune sequencing data. Prepared libraries of TCR beta cDNA carried unique molecular identifiers. A population of roughly 0.85 to 11 million T cells gave rise to about half a million cDNA molecules. TCRdb reprocessed the PCR reads via MiXCR and lists one record per CDR3 protein. The data show roughly 800,000 distinct CDR3 sequences, 53% seen once. The sample comprised blood. This receptor was obtained from a girl aged 5 to 17 with multiple sclerosis.

In nucleotides, the CDR3 is TGCAGCGGATTACAGGGGTTTCATGGCTACACCTTC. This codes for CSGLQGFHGYTF. The J gene is TRBJ1-2, the V gene TRBV29-1; 7 bases match TRBD1. The CDR3 runs 12 residues. Germline CDR1 reads SQVTM; CDR2 reads ANQGSEA. The J segment lost 6 bases and the V segment lost 7 bases, leaving 8 bases of the junction unmatched.